The 11 T cell receptor beta chains in this list originate from one sample, sequenced in a study of Ad26.COV2.S vaccination and SARS-CoV-2 variants. Treatment here: about 20 received Ad26.COV2.S at low or high dose, single or two shots; 5 received placebo; per-sample allocation not given. Sampling was done on day 63 after the first vaccine or placebo injection. The method was immunoSEQ multiplex PCR; TCRdb's version includes in-frame clones alone and lacks a portion of them. The sample holds a few hundred thousand clones, about 90% seen once. This sample comprised peripheral blood, obtained in a trial of Ad26.COV2.S vaccine versus placebo. These receptor sequences come from a person aged 18-65 years who received the Ad26.COV2.S COVID-19 vaccine or a placebo.

This chain uses TRBV6-5 with TRBJ2-6; no clear D. The germline V gene encodes CDR1 MNHEY and CDR2 SVGAGI. V lost 4 bases, J lost 0 bases, and 7 bases lay in between. CDR3 length: 15 amino acids. CDR3 DNA: TGTGCCAGCAGTTTGTCCGTCTCTGGGGCCAACGTCCTGACTTTC. Its protein is CASSLSVSGANVLTF.

This clone was seen only once. The rearrangement uses TRBV7-2 and TRBJ2-5; the match to TRBD2 covers 11 bases. The CDR3 spans 15 residues. J was trimmed by 5 bases and V by 2 bases; bases with no gene match: 4. Germline CDR1 SGHTA, CDR2 FQGNSA. The CDR3, as DNA: TGTGCCAGCAGCTTAAGGTCTAGCGGGGGGGAGACCCAGTACTTC. Protein product: CASSLRSSGGETQYF.

The rearrangement joins TRBV11-2 to TRBJ2-5, with a weak D call TRBD1 (5 bases). Germline loops: CDR1 SGHAT, CDR2 FQNNGV. The length of the CDR3 is 15 residues. Trimming took 0 bases from V and 7 from J, leaving 15 bases between them. In DNA, the CDR3 is TGTGCCAGCAGCTTAGAAATAGGGGTGCGAGGGACCCAGTACTTC. Amino acids: CASSLEIGVRGTQYF.

This clone came up once. The chain couples TRBV30 to TRBJ2-1; D call uncertain. This CDR3 has 14 residues. Trimming removed 2 bases from V and 0 bases from J, with 8 bases in between. CDR1 and CDR2 (germline): GTSNPN, SVGIG (reference sequence). The CDR3: CAWSLRHSYNEQFF. The CDR3 DNA follows: TGTGCCTGGAGTCTAAGACACTCCTACAATGAGCAGTTCTTC.

V gene TRBV30 combines with J gene TRBJ2-7; 12 positions agree with TRBD2. The CDR3 consists of 16 residues. After removal of 4 bases from V and 3 bases from J, the junction contained 10 bases not matched to a gene. The germline CDR1 and CDR2 sequences are GTSNPN and SVGIG (reference sequence). In DNA form, the CDR3 reads TGTGCCTGGACCAAGACTAGCGGGGGACCTTTCTACGAGCAGTACTTC. Translation gives CAWTKTSGGPFYEQYF.

This clone was detected ten times or more. The CDR3 nucleotides read TGTGCCAGCAGTGAACTGCGGGGGAGGAACACTGAAGCTTTCTTT. Translated, it gives CASSELRGRNTEAFF. V is TRBV2 and J is TRBJ1-1; D is possibly TRBD1 (5 bases). The ends were cut back, 2 bases at V and 1 base at J, with 11 bases in the middle. The CDR3 spans 15 residues. The germline gives CDR1 SNHLY, CDR2 FYNNEI.

The chain is built from TRBV27 and TRBJ1-5; D not resolved. The CDR3 is made up of 17 amino acids. Germline CDR1 MNHEY, CDR2 SMNVEV (reference sequence). Trimming removed 7 bases from V and 5 bases from J, with 24 bases in between. The CDR3 here is CASTKRAVGKEDQPQHF. The CDR3 nucleotides are TGTGCCAGCACCAAAAGGGCAGTGGGGAAGGAGGATCAGCCCCAGCATTTT.

This chain connects TRBV7-2 to TRBJ2-1, with 10 bases that match TRBD2. The J segment lost 7 bases and the V segment lost 4 bases, leaving 7 bases of the junction unmatched. Germline V CDR1 and CDR2: SGHTA, FQGNSA. The CDR3 spans 15 residues. Here the CDR3 DNA reads TGTGCCAGCAGCTACATGACAGCGGGGGGGAATGAGCAGTTCTTC. It specifies CASSYMTAGGNEQFF.

The rearrangement uses TRBV5-1 and TRBJ2-7; possibly TRBD2 for D (5 bases). Germline CDR1 reads SGHRS; CDR2 reads YFSETQ. The CDR3 totals 16 residues. Trimming shortened V by 1 base and J by 2 bases, and 16 bases separated the two germline ends. This CDR3 reads CASSLTSSPGAYEQYF. DNA for the CDR3: TGCGCCAGCAGCTTGACTTCTAGCCCTGGGGCCTACGAGCAGTACTTC.

The rearrangement uses TRBV5-5 and TRBJ1-1, with unresolved D. V lost 3 bases, J lost 1 base, and 7 bases lay in between. Germline V lookup: CDR1 SGHKS, CDR2 YYEKEE (reference sequence). The CDR3 extends over 13 amino acids. As DNA, the CDR3 is TGTGCCAGCAGCTCCAGGTGGAACACTGAAGCTTTCTTT. This encodes CASSSRWNTEAFF.

The chain couples TRBV4-3 to TRBJ1-2, with D unresolved. Germline CDR1 reads LGHNA; CDR2 reads YSLEER. The CDR3 runs to 14 residues. The V and J ends lost 0 bases and 6 bases respectively, with 11 bases between them. The CDR3 reads CASSQDRARNGYTF. As DNA, the CDR3 is TGCGCCAGCAGCCAAGATAGGGCGCGGAATGGCTACACCTTC.